A selection of T cell receptor beta chains follows, all from one sample in a study of blood T cell repertoires in COVID-19. The data were produced by immunoSEQ multiplex PCR, yet TCRdb's version contains in-frame clones alone and is incomplete. In the table there are 200,000 to 250,000 clones, roughly 86% of which are singletons. The sequenced sample was peripheral blood. Receptors originate from a woman aged 60-75 years who had recovered from COVID-19. Both conserved end residues are part of each CDR3. D genes are given only for firm matches. Clone size is stated in some rows and not others, as once, few, many or a class when expanded.

size: -
J: TRBJ2-5
D: TRBD2
V: TRBV24-1
DNA: TGTGCCACCAGTGATTTGAGGACTAGCGGGGAAGAGACCCAGTACTTC
CDR3: CATSDLRTSGEETQYF

size: -
J: TRBJ1-6
D: -
V: TRBV10-3
DNA: TGTGCCATCAGTGACAACCCGGGAGGTTCACCCCTCCACTTT
CDR3: CAISDNPGGSPLHF

size: -
J: TRBJ2-1
D: -
V: TRBV7-9
DNA: TGTGCCAGCAGCTATCCGCGAGGGGGGGCCGAGAATGAGCAGTTCTTC
CDR3: CASSYPRGGAENEQFF

size: -
J: TRBJ2-2
D: -
V: TRBV12-3/TRBV12-4
DNA: TGTGCCAGCACCGGACTGCGTAGCGGGGAGCTGTTTTTT
CDR3: CASTGLRSGELFF

size: -
J: TRBJ1-2
D: -
V: TRBV5-5
DNA: TGTGCCAGCAGCCCAAACTTTGTCGGGGACTATGGCTACACCTTC
CDR3: CASSPNFVGDYGYTF

size: -
J: TRBJ1-1
D: -
V: TRBV4-2
DNA: TGTGCCAGCAGCCTCAGGGGCCCGAACACTGAAGCTTTCTTT
CDR3: CASSLRGPNTEAFF

size: once
J: TRBJ2-5
D: -
V: TRBV19
DNA: TGTGCTACAGGGGAGGCCCAAGAGACCCAGTACTTC
CDR3: CATGEAQETQYF

size: -
J: TRBJ1-4
D: -
V: TRBV19
DNA: TGTGCCAGTAGCAGGGCGCCGGGTGAAAAACTGTTTTTT
CDR3: CASSRAPGEKLFF

size: -
J: TRBJ1-1
D: -
V: TRBV7-9
DNA: TGTGCCAGCAGCGCCCAGCTGAGGCTGAACACTGAAGCTTTCTTT
CDR3: CASSAQLRLNTEAFF

size: once
J: TRBJ1-5
D: -
V: TRBV3-1/TRBV3-2
DNA: TGTGCCAGCAGCCAAGCACAGTCCAATCAGCCCCAGCATTTT
CDR3: CASSQAQSNQPQHF

size: -
J: TRBJ1-2
D: TRBD1
V: TRBV7-2
DNA: TGTGCCAGCAGCTTAGTCTCGGACAGGAGCTACTATGGCTACACCTTC
CDR3: CASSLVSDRSYYGYTF

size: -
J: TRBJ2-3
D: -
V: TRBV5-1
DNA: TGCGCCAGCAGCTTCGCCCCAGTTTCCACAGATACGCAGTATTTT
CDR3: CASSFAPVSTDTQYF

size: once
J: TRBJ2-5
D: TRBD2
V: TRBV27
DNA: TGTGCCAGCAGTTTATCGCGGGGGCCGGGACTAGGAAGTGGGACCCAGTACTTC
CDR3: CASSLSRGPGLGSGTQYF

size: once
J: TRBJ2-5
D: TRBD2
V: TRBV6-2/TRBV6-3
DNA: TGTGCCAGCAGTTACCCCACTAGCGGGGGGTACGAAGAGACCCAGTACTTC
CDR3: CASSYPTSGGYEETQYF

size: -
J: TRBJ1-2
D: TRBD1
V: TRBV5-4
DNA: TGTGCCAGCAGCTTGCCTACAGGGGGCGGAGGGTACGTGGGCTACACCTTC
CDR3: CASSLPTGGGGYVGYTF

size: -
J: TRBJ2-1
D: -
V: TRBV7-3
DNA: TGTGCCAGCAGTCGCTCCGGGGGAGCCAGTGAGCAGTTCTTC
CDR3: CASSRSGGASEQFF

size: -
J: TRBJ2-5
D: -
V: TRBV5-1
DNA: TGCGCCAGCAGAACATGGAGGACGGAGACCCAGTACTTC
CDR3: CASRTWRTETQYF

size: -
J: TRBJ2-1
D: TRBD2
V: TRBV5-8
DNA: TGTGCCAGCAGAAAGCGGGACGGCCTAAATGAGCAGTTCTTC
CDR3: CASRKRDGLNEQFF

size: -
J: TRBJ2-1
D: TRBD1
V: TRBV5-8
DNA: TGTGCCAGCAGCCGGACAGGTCGTTGGGGGTATGAGCAGTTCTTC
CDR3: CASSRTGRWGYEQFF

size: -
J: TRBJ1-1
D: TRBD1
V: TRBV7-9
DNA: TGTGCCAGCAGTCGTGGGACAGGGGGCACTGAAGCTTTCTTT
CDR3: CASSRGTGGTEAFF

size: -
J: TRBJ1-5
D: -
V: TRBV7-2
DNA: TGTGCCAGCAGCAACCTAGGGGGTCTTAGTAATCAGCCCCAGCATTTT
CDR3: CASSNLGGLSNQPQHF

size: -
J: TRBJ2-3
D: -
V: TRBV5-1
DNA: TGCGCCAGCAGCTTCGCAGTAATTGGGGGCGAAGATACGCAGTATTTT
CDR3: CASSFAVIGGEDTQYF

size: once
J: TRBJ2-3
D: TRBD1
V: TRBV4-2
DNA: TGTGCCAGCAGCCAAGCGCAGGGGGCGAATACGCAGTATTTT
CDR3: CASSQAQGANTQYF

size: few
J: TRBJ2-7
D: -
V: TRBV21-1
DNA: TGTGCCAGCAGCAAAGCTGGCGGGGGCTCCTACGAGCAGTACTTC
CDR3: CASSKAGGGSYEQYF

size: -
J: TRBJ2-3
D: TRBD2
V: TRBV9
DNA: TGTGCCAGCAGCGCGACTAGCGGGTCGGTGGATACGCAGTATTTT
CDR3: CASSATSGSVDTQYF

size: -
J: TRBJ1-5
D: -
V: TRBV6-5
DNA: TGTGCCAGCAGTCAGGGGCTCTATCAGCCCCAGCATTTT
CDR3: CASSQGLYQPQHF

size: -
J: TRBJ2-3
D: -
V: TRBV5-4
DNA: TGTGCCAGCAGCTTGGTTAGCCGCCCGGCAGATACGCAGTATTTT
CDR3: CASSLVSRPADTQYF

size: -
J: TRBJ1-2
D: -
V: TRBV3-1/TRBV3-2
DNA: TGTGCCAGCAGCCAAGTCTCTGGCTACACCTTC
CDR3: CASSQVSGYTF

size: once
J: TRBJ2-7
D: -
V: TRBV2
DNA: TGTGCCAGCAGTACTAACCGAGGACAGCGCGAATTGTACGAGCAGTACTTC
CDR3: CASSTNRGQRELYEQYF

size: -
J: TRBJ2-7
D: -
V: TRBV2
DNA: TGTGCCAGTCTACAATTTGGGGCCCCCTCCTACGAGCAGTACTTC
CDR3: CASLQFGAPSYEQYF

size: few
J: TRBJ2-1
D: TRBD2
V: TRBV6-4
DNA: TGTGCCAGCAGTGACTCTTCCAGCGGGGGGGGACATGAGCAGTTCTTC
CDR3: CASSDSSSGGGHEQFF

size: -
J: TRBJ2-5
D: TRBD1
V: TRBV2
DNA: TGTGGTTCAGGGGGCGCGGGGCAAGAGACCCAGTACTTC
CDR3: CGSGGAGQETQYF

size: -
J: TRBJ1-4
D: -
V: TRBV2
DNA: TGTGCCAGCACCGCGGGTGGGCTTTGGGAAAAACTGTTTTTT
CDR3: CASTAGGLWEKLFF

size: few
J: TRBJ2-5
D: -
V: TRBV18
DNA: TGTGCCACTCGGGGTCAAGAGACCCAGTACTTC
CDR3: CATRGQETQYF

size: -
J: TRBJ1-4
D: TRBD1
V: TRBV28
DNA: TGTGCCAGCAGTTCTTCCGGGACAGCTTTATCTAATGAAAAACTGTTTTTT
CDR3: CASSSSGTALSNEKLFF

size: -
J: TRBJ1-4
D: -
V: TRBV7-9
DNA: TGTGCCAGCAGCTTACGCACCGTATCAGCTAATGAAAAACTGTTTTTT
CDR3: CASSLRTVSANEKLFF

size: -
J: TRBJ2-1
D: TRBD1
V: TRBV28
DNA: TGTGCCAGCAGTCCCCCGGGACAGAACTACAATGAGCAGTTCTTC
CDR3: CASSPPGQNYNEQFF

size: few
J: TRBJ2-3
D: -
V: TRBV2
DNA: TGTGCCACAGACAGAGGAATAAAGAGCACAGATACGCAGTATTTT
CDR3: CATDRGIKSTDTQYF

size: -
J: TRBJ2-2
D: TRBD1
V: TRBV2
DNA: TGTGCCAGCAGTTGGACAGGGTCCGGGGAGCTGTTTTTT
CDR3: CASSWTGSGELFF

size: once
J: TRBJ2-2
D: TRBD1
V: TRBV18
DNA: TGTGCCAGCTCACCATCAGGGGGCGCCGGCGGGGAGCTGTTTTTT
CDR3: CASSPSGGAGGELFF

size: -
J: TRBJ2-1
D: -
V: TRBV11-3
DNA: TGTGCCAGCAGCTTAGATCCAACCTACAATGAGCAGTTCTTC
CDR3: CASSLDPTYNEQFF

size: -
J: TRBJ2-5
D: -
V: TRBV28
DNA: TGTGCCAGCAGTCTACTTTACTACGAAGAGACCCAGTACTTC
CDR3: CASSLLYYEETQYF

size: -
J: TRBJ1-2
D: TRBD1
V: TRBV6-4
DNA: TGTGCCAGCAGTGTTTTTCAGGCAGGGGGCATTTTCTTGTTGAGCACCTTC
CDR3: CASSVFQAGGIFLLSTF

size: few
J: TRBJ1-2
D: TRBD1
V: TRBV5-4
DNA: TGTGCCAGCAGCTTGTCGGCAGGGGGTAACTATGGCTACACCTTC
CDR3: CASSLSAGGNYGYTF

size: few
J: TRBJ1-6
D: -
V: TRBV11-2
DNA: TGTGCCAGCAGCAGACATGCCCTCCCTAATTCACCCCTCCACTTT
CDR3: CASSRHALPNSPLHF

size: -
J: TRBJ1-4
D: -
V: TRBV12-3/TRBV12-4
DNA: TGTGCCAGCAGTCCCCAGCGGAGGGAAAAACTGTTTTTT
CDR3: CASSPQRREKLFF

size: -
J: TRBJ2-7
D: TRBD1
V: TRBV11-2
DNA: TGTGCCAGCAGCTTGGGACAGGCGGGCTACGAGCAGTACTTC
CDR3: CASSLGQAGYEQYF

size: once
J: TRBJ1-5
D: -
V: TRBV15
DNA: TGTGCCACCAGCAGAGATCGATCCATAGTCCGGCCCCAGCATTTT
CDR3: CATSRDRSIVRPQHF

size: -
J: TRBJ2-7
D: TRBD2
V: TRBV5-1
DNA: TGCGCCAGCAGCTTGACGCGACTAGCGGGGGGGGCCTACGAGCAGTACTTC
CDR3: CASSLTRLAGGAYEQYF

size: -
J: TRBJ2-1
D: TRBD2
V: TRBV12-5
DNA: TGTGCTAGTGGTTCGGGACTAGCGGGGAGCGGGGAGCAGTTCTTC
CDR3: CASGSGLAGSGEQFF

size: -
J: TRBJ1-5
D: -
V: TRBV2
DNA: TGTGCCAGCAGTGGGCGGGGCGACCATCAGCCCCAGCATTTT
CDR3: CASSGRGDHQPQHF

size: few
J: TRBJ1-5
D: -
V: TRBV4-1
DNA: TGCGCCAGCAGCGCCCGACAGGCAACAAATCAGCCCCAGCATTTT
CDR3: CASSARQATNQPQHF

size: -
J: TRBJ2-3
D: TRBD2
V: TRBV13
DNA: TGTGCCAGCAGCCCTCATACTAGCGGGGGGGCCGAATCCCCAGATACGCAGTATTTT
CDR3: CASSPHTSGGAESPDTQYF

size: -
J: TRBJ2-2
D: TRBD1
V: TRBV5-4
DNA: TGTGCCAGCAGCCTGGGGACAGGGAAAACCGGGGAGCTGTTTTTT
CDR3: CASSLGTGKTGELFF

size: -
J: TRBJ1-1
D: TRBD1
V: TRBV7-9
DNA: TGTGCCAGCACCTTGAGACAGGGGAGAGACACTGAAGCTTTCTTT
CDR3: CASTLRQGRDTEAFF

size: -
J: TRBJ1-1
D: -
V: TRBV20-1
DNA: TGCAGTGCTAGACAGGGGATTGAAGCTTTCTTT
CDR3: CSARQGIEAFF

size: -
J: TRBJ1-5
D: -
V: TRBV11-2
DNA: TGTGCCAGCAGCTTAGGGGTCCAGGGTAGCAATCAGCCCCAGCATTTT
CDR3: CASSLGVQGSNQPQHF

size: -
J: TRBJ2-2
D: -
V: TRBV15
DNA: TGTGCCACCAGCAGAGATCGACTTAACACCGGGGAGCTGTTTTTT
CDR3: CATSRDRLNTGELFF

size: -
J: TRBJ2-7
D: TRBD1
V: TRBV10-3
DNA: TGTGCCATCAGATCCGGGACAGGGAGAGGATGGGAATACGAGCAGTACTTC
CDR3: CAIRSGTGRGWEYEQYF

size: -
J: TRBJ1-1
D: -
V: TRBV6-5
DNA: TGTGCCAGCAGTTTCGACAGATCTACCACTGAAGCTTTCTTT
CDR3: CASSFDRSTTEAFF